The next 5 T cell receptor beta chains were all read from a single sample in a study of blood T cells in healthy people across ages. Then a second PCR, running roughly 6 to 12 cycles, was carried out with a sample-barcoded 5' primer and a J-beta primer mix. TCRdb ran MiXCR on the 5' RACE reads and lists one entry per CDR3 protein. The sample lists 1.5 million to 2 million distinct CDR3 sequences; approximately 50% were seen once. Sequenced input: blood. These receptors all come from a woman between 40 and 50 years old in good health.

V is TRBV28 and J is TRBJ1-2; no definite D call. Trimming left V 3 bases short and J 7 bases short, with 6 bases between. This CDR3 spans 11 amino acids. Germline loops: CDR1 MDHEN, CDR2 SYDVKM. The DNA for the CDR3 is TGTGCCAGCAGTTTTTGGGCTGGCTACACCTTC. Translation: CASSFWAGYTF.

V is TRBV20-1 and J is TRBJ2-4; 7 nucleotides match TRBD1. The CDR3 is made up of 15 amino acids. Losses at the gene ends were 5 bases for V and 1 base for J; bases not matched to a gene: 8. The germline V gene has CDR1 DFQATT and CDR2 SNEGSKA (reference sequence). The CDR3 spells CSAPLRGSAKNIQYF. In nucleotides, the CDR3 is TGCAGTGCTCCGCTCAGGGGGTCGGCCAAAAACATTCAGTACTTC.

This clonotype has just a few counts. The V call is TRBV6-6, the J call TRBJ2-5, with 8 positions matching TRBD1. V dropped 6 bases and J dropped 5; count of bases not matched to a gene: 8. The germline V gene encodes CDR1 MNHNY and CDR2 SVGAGI (reference sequence). The CDR3 has 14 residues. CDR3 sequence: CASRRTGTGETQYF. In DNA form, the CDR3 reads TGTGCCAGCAGGAGGACAGGGACGGGGGAGACCCAGTACTTC.

This clonotype was counted only a few times. The CDR3 bases are TGTGCCAGTAGGATACAGGGGACGGGAGCCAACGTCCTGACTTTC. Translating it yields CASRIQGTGANVLTF. This chain joins TRBV19 and TRBJ2-6; 7 positions match TRBD1. The V gene end was trimmed by 6 bases and the J gene end by 7 bases; junction bases not matched to a gene: 9. The CDR3 runs to 15 residues. The germline gives CDR1 LNHDA, CDR2 SQIVND (reference sequence). The full variable domain, with the rest looked up from reference TRBV19 and TRBJ2-6, is DGGITQSPKYLFRKEGQNVTLSCEQNLNHDAMYWYRQDPGQGLRLIYYSQIVNDFQKGDIAEGYSVSREKKESFPLTVTSAQKNPTAFYLCASRIQGTGANVLTFGAGSRLTVL.

CDR3 DNA sequence: TGCAGTGCTAGAGAGGACAGGGCGGCCTACAATGAGCAGTTCTTC. It translates to CSAREDRAAYNEQFF. This chain uses TRBV20-1 with TRBJ2-1, with 8 nucleotides matching TRBD1. The CDR3 has 15 amino acids. Germline assignment: CDR1 DFQATT and CDR2 SNEGSKA (reference sequence). J lost 2 bases, V lost 0 bases, and 3 bases had no gene match.